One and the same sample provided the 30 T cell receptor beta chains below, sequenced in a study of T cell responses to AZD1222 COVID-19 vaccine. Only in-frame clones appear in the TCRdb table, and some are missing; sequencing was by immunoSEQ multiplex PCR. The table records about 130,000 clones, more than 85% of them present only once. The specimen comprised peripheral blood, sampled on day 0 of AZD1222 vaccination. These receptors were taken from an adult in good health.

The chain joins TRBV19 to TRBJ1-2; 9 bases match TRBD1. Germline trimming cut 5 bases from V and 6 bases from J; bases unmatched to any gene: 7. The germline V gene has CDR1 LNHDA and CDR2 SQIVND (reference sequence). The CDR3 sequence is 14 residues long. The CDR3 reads CASSFRTGADGYTF. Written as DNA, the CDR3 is TGTGCCAGTAGTTTTCGGACAGGGGCGGATGGCTACACCTTC.

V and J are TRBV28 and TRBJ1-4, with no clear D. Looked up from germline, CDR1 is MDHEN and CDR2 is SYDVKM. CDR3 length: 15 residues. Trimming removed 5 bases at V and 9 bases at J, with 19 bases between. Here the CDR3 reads CASSPTEGRMKKLFF. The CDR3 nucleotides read TGTGCCAGCAGTCCCACAGAGGGTAGGATGAAAAAACTGTTTTTT.

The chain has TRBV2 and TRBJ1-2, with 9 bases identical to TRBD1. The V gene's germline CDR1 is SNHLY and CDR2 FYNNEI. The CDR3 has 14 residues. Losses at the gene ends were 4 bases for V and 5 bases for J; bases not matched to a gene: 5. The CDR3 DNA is TGTGCCAGCAGTGGGGACAGGGTTTTATATGGCTACACCTTC. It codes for CASSGDRVLYGYTF. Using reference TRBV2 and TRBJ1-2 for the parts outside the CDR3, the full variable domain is EPEVTQTPSHQVTQMGQEVILRCVPISNHLYFYWYRQILGQKVEFLVSFYNNEISEKSEIFDDQFSVERPDGSNFTLKIRSTKLEDSAMYFCASSGDRVLYGYTFGSGTRLTVV.

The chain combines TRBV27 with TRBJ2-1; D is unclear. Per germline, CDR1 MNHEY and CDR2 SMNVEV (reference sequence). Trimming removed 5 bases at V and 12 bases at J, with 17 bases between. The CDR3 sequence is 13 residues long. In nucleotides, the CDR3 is TGTGCCAGCAGTCCCGGGTGGACCGCGCGGCAGTTCTTC. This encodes CASSPGWTARQFF.

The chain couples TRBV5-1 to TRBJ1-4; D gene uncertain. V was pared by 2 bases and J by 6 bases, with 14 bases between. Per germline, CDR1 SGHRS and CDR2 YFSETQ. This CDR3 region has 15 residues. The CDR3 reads CASSLGHSTDEKLFF. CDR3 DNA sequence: TGCGCCAGCAGCTTAGGGCACAGTACCGATGAAAAACTGTTTTTT.

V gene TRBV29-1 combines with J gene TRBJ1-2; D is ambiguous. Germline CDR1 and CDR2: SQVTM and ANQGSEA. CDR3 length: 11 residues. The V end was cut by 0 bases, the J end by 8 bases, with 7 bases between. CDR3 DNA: TGCAGCGTTGAAGATCTTCGAGGCTACACCTTC. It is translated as CSVEDLRGYTF.

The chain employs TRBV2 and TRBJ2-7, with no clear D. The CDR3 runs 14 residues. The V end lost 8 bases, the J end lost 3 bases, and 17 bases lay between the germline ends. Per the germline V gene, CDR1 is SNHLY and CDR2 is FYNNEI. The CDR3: CASAGLEEIYEQYF. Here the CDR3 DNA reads TGTGCCAGCGCTGGTCTAGAGGAAATCTACGAGCAGTACTTC.

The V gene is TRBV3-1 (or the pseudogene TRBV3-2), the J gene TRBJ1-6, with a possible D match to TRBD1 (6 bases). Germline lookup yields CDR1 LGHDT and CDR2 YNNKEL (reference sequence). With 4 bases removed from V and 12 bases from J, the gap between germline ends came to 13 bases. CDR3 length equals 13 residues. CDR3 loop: CASSPRTALPLHF. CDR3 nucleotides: TGTGCCAGCAGCCCCAGGACAGCCCTACCCCTCCACTTT.

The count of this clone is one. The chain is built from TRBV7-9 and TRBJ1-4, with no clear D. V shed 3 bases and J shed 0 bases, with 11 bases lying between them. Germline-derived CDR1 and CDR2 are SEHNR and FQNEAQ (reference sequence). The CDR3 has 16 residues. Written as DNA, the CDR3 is TGTGCCAGCAGCTTTTTCTTGGGTACAACTAATGAAAAACTGTTTTTT. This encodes CASSFFLGTTNEKLFF. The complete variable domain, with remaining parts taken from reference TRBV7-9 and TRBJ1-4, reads DTGVSQNPRHKITKRGQNVTFRCDPISEHNRLYWYRQTLGQGPEFLTYFQNEAQLEKSRLLSDRFSAERPKGSFSTLEIQRTEQGDSAMYLCASSFFLGTTNEKLFFGSGTQLSVL.

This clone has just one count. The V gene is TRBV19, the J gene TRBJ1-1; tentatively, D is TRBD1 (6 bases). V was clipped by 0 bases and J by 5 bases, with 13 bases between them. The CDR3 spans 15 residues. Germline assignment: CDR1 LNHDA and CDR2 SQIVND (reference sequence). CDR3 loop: CASSIDLRGGTEAFF. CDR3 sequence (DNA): TGTGCCAGTAGTATAGATCTAAGGGGGGGGACTGAAGCTTTCTTT. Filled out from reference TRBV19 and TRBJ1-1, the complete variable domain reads DGGITQSPKYLFRKEGQNVTLSCEQNLNHDAMYWYRQDPGQGLRLIYYSQIVNDFQKGDIAEGYSVSREKKESFPLTVTSAQKNPTAFYLCASSIDLRGGTEAFFGQGTRLTVV.

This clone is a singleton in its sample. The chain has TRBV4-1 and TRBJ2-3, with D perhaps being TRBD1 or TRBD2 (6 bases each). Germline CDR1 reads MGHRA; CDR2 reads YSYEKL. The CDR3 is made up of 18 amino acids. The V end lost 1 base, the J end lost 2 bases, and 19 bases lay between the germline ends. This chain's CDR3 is CASSQVEGGLSNTDTQYF. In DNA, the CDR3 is TGCGCCAGCAGCCAAGTGGAGGGGGGCTTGAGTAACACAGATACGCAGTATTTT.

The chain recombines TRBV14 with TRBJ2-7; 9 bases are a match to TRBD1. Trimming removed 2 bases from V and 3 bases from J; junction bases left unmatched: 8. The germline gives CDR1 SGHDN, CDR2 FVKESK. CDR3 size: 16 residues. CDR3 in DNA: TGTGCCAGCAGCCAATTCTCCCCGGGACAGGGCTACGAGCAGTACTTC. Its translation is CASSQFSPGQGYEQYF.

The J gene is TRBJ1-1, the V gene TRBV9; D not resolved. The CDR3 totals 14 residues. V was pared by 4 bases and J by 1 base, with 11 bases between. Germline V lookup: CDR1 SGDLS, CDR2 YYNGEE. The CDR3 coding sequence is TGTGCCAGCAGCCCCCCAGTGGGGAACACTGAAGCTTTCTTT. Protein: CASSPPVGNTEAFF. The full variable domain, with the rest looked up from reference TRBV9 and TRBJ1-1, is DSGVTQTPKHLITATGQRVTLRCSPRSGDLSVYWYQQSLDQGLQFLIQYYNGEERAKGNILERFSAQQFPDLHSELNLSSLELGDSALYFCASSPPVGNTEAFFGQGTRLTVV.

The CDR3 nucleotides are TGCAGCGTTAAGGCGGCTTGGCTAGCGCACAATGAGCAGTTCTTC. This codes for CSVKAAWLAHNEQFF. This rearrangement joins TRBV29-1 to TRBJ2-1; a possible D gene is TRBD2 (6 bases). V was pared by 5 bases and J by 5 bases, with 19 bases between. Germline CDR1 SQVTM, CDR2 ANQGSEA. The CDR3 totals 15 residues.

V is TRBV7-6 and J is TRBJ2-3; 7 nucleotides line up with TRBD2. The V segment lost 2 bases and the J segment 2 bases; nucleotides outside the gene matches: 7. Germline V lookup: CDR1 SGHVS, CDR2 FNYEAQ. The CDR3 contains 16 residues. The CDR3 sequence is CASSLSGGGTTDTQYF. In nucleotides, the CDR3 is TGTGCCAGCAGCTTAAGTGGGGGGGGGACCACAGATACGCAGTATTTT.

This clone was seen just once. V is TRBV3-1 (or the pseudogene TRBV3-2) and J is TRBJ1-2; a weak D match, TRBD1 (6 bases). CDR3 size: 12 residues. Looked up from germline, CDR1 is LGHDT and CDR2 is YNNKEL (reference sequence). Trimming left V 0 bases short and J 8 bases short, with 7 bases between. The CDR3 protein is CASSQEGGGYTF. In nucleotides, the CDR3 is TGTGCCAGCAGCCAAGAAGGGGGAGGCTACACCTTC.

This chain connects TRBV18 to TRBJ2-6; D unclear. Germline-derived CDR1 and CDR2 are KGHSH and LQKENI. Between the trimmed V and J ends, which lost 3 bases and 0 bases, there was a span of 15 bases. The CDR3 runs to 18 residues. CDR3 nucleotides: TGTGCCAGCTCACCGTTCCGGCAAGATTTCTCTGGGGCCAACGTCCTGACTTTC. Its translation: CASSPFRQDFSGANVLTF.

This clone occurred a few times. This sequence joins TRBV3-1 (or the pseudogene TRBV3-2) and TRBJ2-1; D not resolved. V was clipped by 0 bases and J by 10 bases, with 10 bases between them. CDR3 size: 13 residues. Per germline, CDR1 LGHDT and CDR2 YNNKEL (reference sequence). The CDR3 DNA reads TGTGCCAGCAGCCAAGAAAGGCAGAGCGAGCAGTTCTTC. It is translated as CASSQERQSEQFF.

Here the CDR3 DNA reads TGCAGTGCTAGGGTAGATGAAGCTTTCTTT. Its translation: CSARVDEAFF. The chain is built from TRBV20-1 and TRBJ1-1; no firm D call. Trimming shortened V by 3 bases and J by 7 bases, and 6 bases separated the two germline ends. This CDR3 region has 10 residues. Germline V gene data show CDR1 as DFQATT and CDR2 as SNEGSKA (reference sequence).

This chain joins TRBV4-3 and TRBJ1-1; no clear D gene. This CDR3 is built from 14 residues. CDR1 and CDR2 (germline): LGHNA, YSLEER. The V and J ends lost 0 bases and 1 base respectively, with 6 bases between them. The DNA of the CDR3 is TGCGCCAGCAGCCAAGATCTCAGGAACACTGAAGCTTTCTTT. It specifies CASSQDLRNTEAFF.

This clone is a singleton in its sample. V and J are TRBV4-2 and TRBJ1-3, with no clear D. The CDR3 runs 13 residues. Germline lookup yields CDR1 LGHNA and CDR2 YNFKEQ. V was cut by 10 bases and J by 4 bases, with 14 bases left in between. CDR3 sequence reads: CATAPSVGNTIYF. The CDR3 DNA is TGTGCCACGGCCCCCTCCGTCGGAAACACCATATATTTT.

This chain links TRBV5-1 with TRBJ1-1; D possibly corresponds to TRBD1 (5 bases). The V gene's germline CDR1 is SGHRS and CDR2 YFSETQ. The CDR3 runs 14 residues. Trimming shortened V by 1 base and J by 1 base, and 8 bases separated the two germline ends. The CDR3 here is CASSLPGQNTEAFF. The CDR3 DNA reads TGCGCCAGCAGCTTGCCAGGGCAGAACACTGAAGCTTTCTTT.

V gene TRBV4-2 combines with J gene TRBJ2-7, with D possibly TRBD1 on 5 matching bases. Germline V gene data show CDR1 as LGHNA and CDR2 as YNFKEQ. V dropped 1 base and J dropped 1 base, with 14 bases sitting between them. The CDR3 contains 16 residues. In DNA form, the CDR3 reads TGTGCCAGCAGCCAAGCTGGGGCAGGGAAGTCCTACGAGCAGTACTTC. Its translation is CASSQAGAGKSYEQYF.

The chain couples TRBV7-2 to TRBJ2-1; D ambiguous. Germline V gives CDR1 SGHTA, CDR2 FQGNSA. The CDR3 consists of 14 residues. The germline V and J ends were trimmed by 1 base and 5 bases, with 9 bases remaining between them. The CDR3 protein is CASSLVNSNNEQFF. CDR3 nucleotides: TGTGCCAGCAGCTTAGTGAATAGTAACAATGAGCAGTTCTTC. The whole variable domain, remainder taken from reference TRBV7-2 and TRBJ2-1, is GAGVSQSPSNKVTEKGKDVELRCDPISGHTALYWYRQSLGQGLEFLIYFQGNSAPDKSGLPSDRFSAERTGGSVSTLTIQRTQQEDSAVYLCASSLVNSNNEQFFGPGTRLTVL.

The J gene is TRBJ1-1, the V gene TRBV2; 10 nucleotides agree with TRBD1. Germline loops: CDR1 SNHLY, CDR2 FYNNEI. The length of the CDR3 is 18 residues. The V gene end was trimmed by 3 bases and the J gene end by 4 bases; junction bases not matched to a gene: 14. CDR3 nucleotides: TGTGCCAGCAGTGACGGGGGACAGGGGTTTAGTATTGGCACTGAAGCTTTCTTT. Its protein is CASSDGGQGFSIGTEAFF. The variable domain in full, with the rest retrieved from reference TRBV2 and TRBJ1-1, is EPEVTQTPSHQVTQMGQEVILRCVPISNHLYFYWYRQILGQKVEFLVSFYNNEISEKSEIFDDQFSVERPDGSNFTLKIRSTKLEDSAMYFCASSDGGQGFSIGTEAFFGQGTRLTVV.

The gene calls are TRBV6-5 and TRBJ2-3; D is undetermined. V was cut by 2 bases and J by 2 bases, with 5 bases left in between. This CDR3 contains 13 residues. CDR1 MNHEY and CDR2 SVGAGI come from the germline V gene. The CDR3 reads CASSYDPTDTQYF. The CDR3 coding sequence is TGTGCCAGCAGTTACGACCCCACAGATACGCAGTATTTT.

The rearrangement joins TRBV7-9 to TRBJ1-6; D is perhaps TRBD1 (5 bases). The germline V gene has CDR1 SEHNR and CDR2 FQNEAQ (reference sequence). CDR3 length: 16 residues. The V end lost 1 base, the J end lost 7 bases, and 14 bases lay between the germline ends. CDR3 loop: CASSLGNGGINSPLHF. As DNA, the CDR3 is TGTGCCAGCAGCTTAGGAAATGGGGGAATAAATTCACCCCTCCACTTT.

The CDR3 sequence: CASSFSGQETQYF. The CDR3 DNA reads as TGTGCCAGCAGTTTTAGCGGCCAAGAGACCCAGTACTTC. The chain uses TRBV6-2 or TRBV6-3 and TRBJ2-5; possibly TRBD2 for D (6 bases). From germline, CDR1 is MNHEY and CDR2 SVGEGT. Trimming left V 4 bases short and J 1 base short, with 7 bases between. The length of the CDR3 is 13 residues.

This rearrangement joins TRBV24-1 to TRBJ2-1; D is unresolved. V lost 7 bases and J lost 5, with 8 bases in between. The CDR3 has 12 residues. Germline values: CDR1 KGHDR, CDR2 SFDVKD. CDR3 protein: CATRIRDNEQFF. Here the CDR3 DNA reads TGTGCCACCAGGATACGGGACAATGAGCAGTTCTTC.

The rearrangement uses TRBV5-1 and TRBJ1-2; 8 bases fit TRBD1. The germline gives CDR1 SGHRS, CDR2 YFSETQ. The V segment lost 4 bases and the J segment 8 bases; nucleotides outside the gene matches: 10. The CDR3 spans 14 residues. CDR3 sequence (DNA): TGCGCCAGCAGCCCTTTGACAGGGGTGCCCGGCTACACCTTC. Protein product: CASSPLTGVPGYTF.